The 31 T cell receptor beta chains in this list originate from one sample, sequenced in a study of OX40 agonist ivuxolimab in advanced cancers. This table comes from immunoSEQ multiplex PCR, and its TCRdb copy is limited to in-frame clones, with some not included. The sample has about 77,000 clones, about 85% seen once. Sequenced material: CD4+ or CD8+ T cells sorted from blood, taken in a trial of the OX40 agonist ivuxolimab. The receptors derive from an adult with an advanced solid tumor such as melanoma, head and neck, liver or kidney cancer.

This chain joins TRBV7-8 and TRBJ2-2; 7 positions agree with TRBD2. The CDR3 consists of 16 residues. Germline-derived CDR1 and CDR2 are SGHVS and FQNEAQ. Unmatched junction bases numbered 7, after V lost 5 bases and J lost 1 base. The CDR3 coding sequence is TGTGCCAGCAGCCCCGGAGTAGCGGGGAACACCGGGGAGCTGTTTTTT. Translating it yields CASSPGVAGNTGELFF.

The CDR3 region has the DNA TGTGCCAGCAGTGAACCGGGGGGTGGGGCCAATGAGCAGTTCTTC. Its translation is CASSEPGGGANEQFF. The rearrangement joins TRBV6-1 to TRBJ2-1; 7 bases align to TRBD2. Per germline, CDR1 MNHNS and CDR2 SASEGT. The junction had 7 bases not matched to a gene; V was cut back by 2 bases and J by 6 bases. The CDR3 is made up of 15 amino acids.

The J gene is TRBJ2-7, the V gene TRBV7-2, with 7 positions matching TRBD1. V dropped 5 bases and J dropped 2; count of bases not matched to a gene: 9. The CDR3 length is 15 residues. Germline V gives CDR1 SGHTA, CDR2 FQGNSA. DNA of the CDR3: TGTGCCAGCAGCCCAGCAGGGGGAAGCCCCTACGAGCAGTACTTC. Its translation is CASSPAGGSPYEQYF. Complete variable domain (other parts from reference TRBV7-2 and TRBJ2-7): GAGVSQSPSNKVTEKGKDVELRCDPISGHTALYWYRQSLGQGLEFLIYFQGNSAPDKSGLPSDRFSAERTGGSVSTLTIQRTQQEDSAVYLCASSPAGGSPYEQYFGPGTRLTVT.

The chain recombines TRBV4-3 with TRBJ2-7; perhaps TRBD1 as D (6 bases). The V end was cut by 0 bases, the J end by 3 bases, with 12 bases between. The CDR3 sequence is 15 residues long. Germline lookup yields CDR1 LGHNA and CDR2 YSLEER. CDR3 residues: CASSQDGGRGYEQYF. As DNA, the CDR3 is TGCGCCAGCAGCCAAGATGGGGGCAGGGGCTACGAGCAGTACTTC.

This rearrangement joins TRBV5-4 to TRBJ1-2; D is ambiguous. Germline CDR1 SGHNT, CDR2 YYREEE (reference sequence). The CDR3 extends over 14 amino acids. V was trimmed by 2 bases and J by 3 bases, leaving 11 bases between them. CDR3 nucleotides: TGTGCCAGCAGCTTCGATAGGACTGACTATGGCTACACCTTC. It codes for CASSFDRTDYGYTF.

The chain employs TRBV7-6 and TRBJ2-5; D may be TRBD2 (6 bases). The CDR3 consists of 17 residues. V dropped 3 bases and J dropped 4 bases, with 21 bases sitting between them. The germline V gene encodes CDR1 SGHVS and CDR2 FNYEAQ. CDR3 sequence reads: CASSFGSGGVGPETQYF. The CDR3 DNA follows: TGTGCCAGCAGCTTTGGATCTGGAGGGGTTGGGCCAGAGACCCAGTACTTC.

The chain links TRBV4-1 to TRBJ1-5; D gene unclear. The CDR3 consists of 15 residues. V dropped 1 base and J dropped 3 bases, with 10 bases sitting between them. CDR1 and CDR2 (germline): MGHRA, YSYEKL. The CDR3 DNA sequence: TGCGCCAGCAGCCAAGGCGGCCTTCTCAATCAGCCCCAGCATTTT. It translates to CASSQGGLLNQPQHF.

The chain carries TRBV5-1 and TRBJ1-1, with 9 nucleotides matching TRBD1. V lost 3 bases and J lost 2; bases outside the gene matches: 5. This CDR3 comprises 15 residues. Germline V lookup: CDR1 SGHRS, CDR2 YFSETQ. This CDR3 reads CASSSGQGGNTEAFF. CDR3 sequence (DNA): TGCGCCAGCAGCTCGGGACAGGGAGGTAACACTGAAGCTTTCTTT.

The rearrangement links TRBV2 to TRBJ2-6, with unresolved D. V gave up 6 bases and J gave up 7 bases, with 7 bases separating them. The length of the CDR3 is 12 residues. Germline CDR1 SNHLY, CDR2 FYNNEI. CDR3 sequence (DNA): TGTGCCAGCAGCCCTGTAGCCAACGTCCTGACTTTC. The encoded protein is CASSPVANVLTF.

The gene calls are TRBV7-9 and TRBJ1-2, with 9 nucleotides matching TRBD1. The CDR3 is 15 residues long. Germline V gene data show CDR1 as SEHNR and CDR2 as FQNEAQ (reference sequence). With V trimmed by 4 bases and J by 1 base, 4 bases remained unmatched. The CDR3 reads CASSYGQGINYGYTF. The CDR3 DNA sequence: TGTGCCAGCAGCTACGGACAGGGGATTAACTATGGCTACACCTTC.

This clone was recorded only once. In DNA form, the CDR3 reads TGTGCCAGCAGCCCGGTCCTTGCTAATGAAAAACTGTTTTTT. It specifies CASSPVLANEKLFF. The rearrangement uses TRBV7-9 and TRBJ1-4; D call uncertain. V was trimmed by 5 bases and J by 3 bases, leaving 10 bases between them. The CDR3 runs to 14 residues. Germline-derived CDR1 and CDR2 are SEHNR and FQNEAQ (reference sequence).

The chain carries TRBV5-6 and TRBJ1-2, with 7 bases identical to TRBD1. The CDR3 has 13 residues. J lost 4 bases, V lost 4 bases, and 4 bases had no gene match. Germline CDR1 and CDR2: SGHDT and YYEEEE. In DNA form, the CDR3 reads TGTGCCAGCAGCCGGGGACAGACCTATGGCTACACCTTC. Translating gives CASSRGQTYGYTF.

This chain joins TRBV5-1 and TRBJ1-2; D remains ambiguous. This CDR3 is built from 16 residues. The V and J ends lost 0 bases and 6 bases respectively, with 18 bases between them. The germline V gene has CDR1 SGHRS and CDR2 YFSETQ. DNA for the CDR3: TGCGCCAGCAGCTTGGCCGCGAGAGGGAAGAGGGATGGCTACACCTTC. Its protein product is CASSLAARGKRDGYTF.

The chain joins TRBV6-1 to TRBJ2-7, with TRBD1 matching 7 bases. V was clipped by 0 bases and J by 7 bases; unmatched bases: 18. CDR1 MNHNS and CDR2 SASEGT come from the germline V gene. The CDR3 has 18 residues. The CDR3 DNA follows: TGTGCCAGCAGTGAAGCGCTTCTGGGTACAGGGGCCCTCCGGGAGCAGTACTTC. Translating it yields CASSEALLGTGALREQYF.

The J gene is TRBJ2-5, the V gene TRBV7-7, with 10 bases fitting TRBD1. CDR1 and CDR2 (germline): SSHAT, FNYEAQ (reference sequence). Trimming at V came to 4 bases and at J to 3 bases, leaving 5 bases not matched to a gene. This CDR3 region has 15 residues. The CDR3 sequence: CASSSGDRGEETQYF. CDR3 bases: TGTGCCAGCAGCTCGGGGGACAGGGGAGAAGAGACCCAGTACTTC.

The chain couples TRBV14 to TRBJ1-2, with no clear D. The CDR3 consists of 14 residues. Germline V gene lookup returns CDR1 SGHDN and CDR2 FVKESK. The germline V and J ends were trimmed by 1 base and 4 bases, with 10 bases remaining between them. The DNA of the CDR3 is TGTGCCAGCAGCCAAGGGCCCTGGGGCTATGGCTACACCTTC. It encodes CASSQGPWGYGYTF.

The chain combines TRBV6-5 with TRBJ2-1; a weak D match, TRBD1 (6 bases). V lost 7 bases, J lost 5 bases, and 15 bases lay in between. Germline CDR1 reads MNHEY; CDR2 reads SVGAGI. The CDR3 has 14 amino acids. For the CDR3, the DNA is TGTGCCAGCAAAAGGGGGACGTCTAACAATGAGCAGTTCTTC. Translated, it gives CASKRGTSNNEQFF.

The chain couples TRBV2 to TRBJ2-7; 7 bases map to TRBD1. J lost 0 bases, V lost 6 bases, and 8 bases had no gene match. CDR1 is SNHLY, CDR2 FYNNEI, per germline. This CDR3 contains 15 residues. CDR3 protein: CASRAGTANSYEQYF. The CDR3 bases are TGTGCCAGCAGAGCAGGGACAGCAAACTCCTACGAGCAGTACTTC.

This clone has just a few counts. The chain combines TRBV10-3 with TRBJ2-2; D gene unclear. The CDR3 runs to 14 residues. The V end lost 11 bases, the J end lost 0 bases, and 13 bases lay between the germline ends. Germline V CDR1 and CDR2: ENHRY, SYGVKD. CDR3 sequence reads: CAARPRPNTGELFF. CDR3 sequence (DNA): TGTGCCGCCCGGCCCCGACCGAACACCGGGGAGCTGTTTTTT.

The chain carries TRBV29-1 and TRBJ1-2, with a possible D match to TRBD1 (5 bases). Trimming took off 6 bases at V and 5 bases at J, with 19 bases between the two ends. The CDR3 consists of 14 residues. The germline V gene encodes CDR1 SQVTM and CDR2 ANQGSEA. The CDR3 region has the DNA TGCAGCGTCCCCATCCAAGGGACCGATTATGGCTACACCTTC. The encoded protein is CSVPIQGTDYGYTF.

CDR3 sequence: CAWSAGRGGPNYGYTF. CDR3 coding DNA: TGTGCCTGGAGTGCAGGGAGGGGGGGCCCTAACTATGGCTACACCTTC. This chain connects TRBV30 to TRBJ1-2, with a tentative D call TRBD1 (6 bases). Germline V lookup: CDR1 GTSNPN, CDR2 SVGIG (reference sequence). There are 16 residues in the CDR3. V was cut by 1 base and J by 0 bases, with 15 bases left in between.

The chain recombines TRBV11-2 with TRBJ1-2, with D maybe TRBD1 (5 bases). CDR1 SGHAT and CDR2 FQNNGV come from the germline V gene. The CDR3 runs 14 residues. V gave up 5 bases and J gave up 0 bases, with 10 bases separating them. The CDR3, as DNA: TGTGCCAGCAGCGAGGGGCCCGCTAACTATGGCTACACCTTC. Translation gives CASSEGPANYGYTF.

This chain uses TRBV6-6 with TRBJ2-1; D is uncertain. Trimming took off 6 bases at V and 3 bases at J, with 15 bases between the two ends. The CDR3 is 15 amino acids. Germline assignment: CDR1 MNHNY and CDR2 SVGAGI (reference sequence). The CDR3 sequence: CASSPGGLGYNEQFF. The CDR3 DNA is TGTGCCAGCAGCCCCGGTGGCTTGGGCTACAATGAGCAGTTCTTC.

This chain uses TRBV18 with TRBJ1-5; 10 bases align to TRBD1. CDR1 is KGHSH and CDR2 is LQKENI in the germline V gene. This CDR3 has 16 residues. V dropped 5 bases and J dropped 5; count of bases not matched to a gene: 9. CDR3 protein: CASSSSTGGVHQPQHF. As DNA, the CDR3 is TGTGCCAGCTCATCCTCGACAGGGGGCGTTCATCAGCCCCAGCATTTT. The entire variable domain, with the rest obtained from reference TRBV18 and TRBJ1-5, is as follows: NAGVMQNPRHLVRRRGQEARLRCSPMKGHSHVYWYRQLPEEGLKFMVYLQKENIIDESGMPKERFSAEFPKEGPSILRIQQVVRGDSAAYFCASSSSTGGVHQPQHFGDGTRLSIL.

The V and J genes are TRBV6-5 and TRBJ1-5; D possibly corresponds to TRBD1 (6 bases). Germline V gene lookup returns CDR1 MNHEY and CDR2 SVGAGI. V was trimmed by 5 bases and J by 3 bases, leaving 14 bases between them. CDR3 length equals 15 residues. The DNA for the CDR3 is TGTGCCAGCAGTGGACAGTCTTTCCCCAATCAGCCCCAGCATTTT. This encodes CASSGQSFPNQPQHF.

The genes are TRBV30 and TRBJ1-2, with D tentatively TRBD1 (5 bases). Looked up from germline, CDR1 is GTSNPN and CDR2 is SVGIG (reference sequence). This CDR3 has 11 residues. Trimming stripped 2 bases from V and 7 bases from J, with 8 bases between. CDR3 sequence reads: CAWSSRVGYTF. DNA for the CDR3: TGTGCCTGGAGTTCCAGGGTTGGCTACACCTTC. The full variable domain, its missing parts supplied by reference TRBV30 and TRBJ1-2, is SQTIHQWPATLVQPVGSPLSLECTVEGTSNPNLYWYRQAAGRGLQLLFYSVGIGQISSEVPQNLSASRPQDRQFILSSKKLLLSDSGFYLCAWSSRVGYTFGSGTRLTVV.

The CDR3 region has the DNA TGTGCCAGCAGGTTGGACCGTGGAAACACCATATATTTT. It translates to CASRLDRGNTIYF. J is TRBJ1-3 and V is TRBV7-2; D is undetermined. Trimming shortened V by 6 bases and J by 3 bases, and 9 bases separated the two germline ends. In germline, CDR1 is SGHTA, CDR2 FQGNSA. The CDR3 runs to 13 residues. The full variable domain, completed using reference TRBV7-2 and TRBJ1-3, is GAGVSQSPSNKVTEKGKDVELRCDPISGHTALYWYRQSLGQGLEFLIYFQGNSAPDKSGLPSDRFSAERTGGSVSTLTIQRTQQEDSAVYLCASRLDRGNTIYFGEGSWLTVV.

The chain uses TRBV15 and TRBJ1-2, with 7 bases fitting TRBD1. V lost 9 bases, J lost 7 bases, and 11 bases stayed unmatched. CDR1 and CDR2 from the germline V gene are LNHNV and YYDKDF (reference sequence). This CDR3 is built from 13 residues. CDR3: CATGQQKLAGYTF. CDR3 nucleotide sequence: TGTGCCACGGGACAGCAAAAACTCGCTGGCTACACCTTC.

DNA of the CDR3: TGTGCCAGCAGCTTGGGGTTCAGGGAGGAGCAGTACTTC. The encoded protein is CASSLGFREEQYF. The J gene is TRBJ2-7, the V gene TRBV7-2; D is possibly TRBD1 or TRBD2 (5 bases each). CDR3 length equals 13 residues. CDR1 is SGHTA and CDR2 is FQGNSA in the germline V gene. The V and J ends lost 3 bases and 7 bases respectively, with 13 bases between them.

This chain joins TRBV7-2 and TRBJ2-7; D may be TRBD1 (5 bases). The CDR3 runs 15 residues. V gave up 0 bases and J gave up 3 bases, with 12 bases separating them. CDR1 is SGHTA, CDR2 FQGNSA, per germline. The CDR3 here is CASSLAAGNLYEQYF. DNA of the CDR3: TGTGCCAGCAGCTTAGCGGCAGGGAATCTCTACGAGCAGTACTTC.

V gene TRBV2 combines with J gene TRBJ1-3; TRBD1 is a possible D gene (6 bases). The length of the CDR3 is 15 residues. Trimming stripped 6 bases from V and 0 bases from J, with 12 bases between. The V gene's germline CDR1 is SNHLY and CDR2 FYNNEI. The CDR3 region is CASRGTLYSGNTIYF. As DNA, the CDR3 is TGTGCCAGCAGAGGGACACTTTACTCTGGAAACACCATATATTTT.